This T cell receptor beta chain was profiled in a study of cytomegalovirus exposure and HLA in healthy donors. Healthy donors of bone marrow made up the group. This CDR3 comprises 12 residues. Germline CDR1 and CDR2: SGDLS and YYNGEE. Trimming stripped 3 bases from V and 3 bases from J, with 4 bases between. Concerning this clone itself: Antigen unknown.

PCR used 60 Vbeta primers and 13 Jbeta primers. The assay was immunoSEQ multiplex PCR, and TCRdb's table has in-frame clones only and misses some. The table includes approximately 80,000 clones, 78% detected once. Study conclusions and caveats: Later analysis associated a missense DCLRE1C variant with TCR beta V- and J-gene trimming. Highest at DRB1 and lowest at HLA-C, TCR association rates differed among HLA loci in a later analysis. TCR beta sequences reportedly predicted most subjects' HLA-A and HLA-B alleles accurately.

This receptor was identified in a male donor in good health and CMV-seropositive. The sequencing input was PBMCs. The chain recombines TRBV9 with TRBJ1-3; D gene ambiguous. CDR3 region: CASSAYGNTIYF. DNA of the CDR3: TGTGCCAGCAGCGCCTATGGAAACACCATATATTTT.